The TCR beta chain under discussion was sequenced for a study of CXCR3-negative and CXCR3-positive naive CD8 T cells. A remark on this clonotype: What it binds is unknown.

CD45RO-CCR7+CD27+CD95- marked naive CD8+ T cells. Study results and caveats: CXCR3 expression partially decreased after cryopreservation; most assays used fresh PBMCs. Naive CXCR3-negative cells resembled naive CXCR3-positive cells in TRBV-TRBJ usage; memory cells differed. Memory CD8+ cells showed much lower diversity, while both naive subsets displayed comparably high diversity.

Via 5' RACE with UMI labels, TRB cDNA libraries were prepared. One entry per CDR3 protein, without DNA, is what TCRdb gives after re-calling the 5' RACE reads. With 75,000 or so distinct CDR3 sequences in the sample, the ten largest clones hold 1.5% to 2%. The CDR3 runs to 17 residues. Germline values: CDR1 MDHEN, CDR2 SYDVKM. This clonotype was sampled from a human donor in good health. Some clones in this sample may be carry-over from other donors' samples. Sequenced: naive CXCR3- CD8+ T cells from blood. The subset was: CD45RO-CCR7+CD27+CD95- naive CD8+ T cells lacking CXCR3 (TNR3-). The chain carries TRBV28 and TRBJ2-5; the TRBD2 assignment by TCRdb is unverifiable without DNA. The CDR3 loop reads CASSLSPSGGLKETQYF.